What follows are 24 T cell receptor beta chains derived from one specimen sequenced in a study of shared clonotypes between healthy human individuals. Positively selected for CCR7, the CD45RO-negative cells used as naive CD8 cells excluded terminally differentiated effector memory CD45RA+ cells. Generated by immunoSEQ multiplex PCR, the TCRdb table keeps only in-frame clones and is missing some. The sample gives 550,000 to 750,000 clones, roughly 95% of which show up once; about 0.11% is in the top ten. Sequencing was carried out using naive CD8+ T cells sorted from blood. The receptors derive from a woman in her twenties or thirties in good health.

The sample holds one count of this clone. The sample has other DNA sequences that encode this CDR3 too. V gene TRBV11-2 combines with J gene TRBJ2-7, with TRBD1 matching over 7 bases. The CDR3 extends over 12 amino acids. V was pared by 5 bases and J by 4 bases, with 2 bases of the junction left unmatched. Germline assignment: CDR1 SGHAT and CDR2 FQNNGV. The CDR3 loop is CASSPGGYEQYF. DNA for the CDR3: TGTGCCAGCAGCCCAGGGGGTTACGAGCAGTACTTC.

The V call is TRBV5-8, the J call TRBJ2-7; TRBD1 aligns across 9 bases. Trimming removed 0 bases from V and 6 bases from J; junction bases left unmatched: 4. Germline CDR1 is SGHTS and CDR2 is YDEGEE. The CDR3 loop spans 14 amino acids. The CDR3 region has the DNA TGTGCCAGCAGCTTGGACAGGGGGCGAGGCGAGCAGTACTTC. This encodes CASSLDRGRGEQYF.

The chain joins TRBV7-6 to TRBJ2-3, with 13 positions matching TRBD2. J gave up 6 bases and V 5 bases, and 5 bases lay outside the gene matches. The germline CDR1 and CDR2 sequences are SGHVS and FNYEAQ. The CDR3 has 15 amino acids. In DNA form, the CDR3 reads TGTGCCAGCAGCACACTAGCGGGAGGGGGTGATACGCAGTATTTT. It yields the protein CASSTLAGGGDTQYF. The complete variable domain, with remaining parts taken from reference TRBV7-6 and TRBJ2-3, reads GAGVSQSPRYKVTKRGQDVALRCDPISGHVSLYWYRQALGQGPEFLTYFNYEAQQDKSGLPNDRFSAERPEGSISTLTIQRTEQRDSAMYRCASSTLAGGGDTQYFGPGTRLTVL.

In this sample, this clone turned up once. The chain joins TRBV14 to TRBJ2-7, with TRBD1 as a possible D gene (6 bases). With 5 bases removed from V and 3 bases from J, the gap between germline ends came to 17 bases. Per germline, CDR1 SGHDN and CDR2 FVKESK. This CDR3 is built from 15 residues. CDR3 nucleotide sequence: TGTGCCAGCAGCTTAAAAGGGGGATCACTCTACGAGCAGTACTTC. Protein sequence: CASSLKGGSLYEQYF.

The chain's CDR3 is CASSSLAGDPVGEQYF. Here the CDR3 DNA reads TGTGCCAGCAGCTCATTAGCGGGAGACCCAGTAGGAGAGCAGTACTTC. The genes are TRBV7-6 and TRBJ2-7; 9 bases line up with TRBD2. Germline V gene data show CDR1 as SGHVS and CDR2 as FNYEAQ. CDR3 length: 16 amino acids. V lost 4 bases to trimming and J lost 7 bases; unmatched junction nucleotides: 14.

V gene TRBV7-9 combines with J gene TRBJ2-5; D uncertain. Trimming stripped 8 bases from V and 0 bases from J, with 7 bases between. This CDR3 is built from 12 residues. Germline CDR1 is SEHNR and CDR2 is FQNEAQ (reference sequence). CDR3 in amino acids: CASRGNQETQYF. The CDR3 DNA follows: TGTGCCAGCCGCGGTAACCAAGAGACCCAGTACTTC. Complete variable domain (other parts from reference TRBV7-9 and TRBJ2-5): DTGVSQNPRHKITKRGQNVTFRCDPISEHNRLYWYRQTLGQGPEFLTYFQNEAQLEKSRLLSDRFSAERPKGSFSTLEIQRTEQGDSAMYLCASRGNQETQYFGPGTRLLVL.

This chain uses TRBV4-2 with TRBJ1-1; maybe TRBD1 (5 bases). V was cut by 1 base and J by 5 bases, with 8 bases left in between. CDR1 and CDR2 from the germline V gene are LGHNA and YNFKEQ. The CDR3 sequence is 13 residues long. CDR3 amino acids: CASSQGTSTEAFF. CDR3 nucleotide sequence: TGTGCCAGCAGCCAAGGGACATCGACTGAAGCTTTCTTT.

The chain employs TRBV14 and TRBJ2-3, with 8 bases lining up with TRBD1. The CDR3 length is 16 residues. V shed 0 bases and J 3 bases; nucleotides not matched to a gene: 5. From germline, CDR1 is SGHDN and CDR2 FVKESK. This CDR3 reads CASSQDWQGATDTQYF. The DNA for the CDR3 is TGTGCCAGCAGCCAAGACTGGCAGGGGGCTACAGATACGCAGTATTTT.

The chain recombines TRBV29-1 with TRBJ1-1; 8 nucleotides match TRBD1. From germline, CDR1 is SQVTM and CDR2 ANQGSEA. V was pared by 6 bases and J by 6 bases, with 9 bases of the junction left unmatched. The CDR3 runs to 13 residues. The CDR3 DNA reads TGCAGCGTCGGGGTTGACAGGGGTCCTGAAGCTTTCTTT. Translated: CSVGVDRGPEAFF.

The rearrangement links TRBV28 to TRBJ2-3, with D possibly being TRBD2 (6 bases). The CDR3 covers 13 residues. V was cut by 5 bases and J by 7 bases, with 13 bases left in between. The germline CDR1 and CDR2 sequences are MDHEN and SYDVKM. The CDR3 spells CASSPLLAHTQYF. In DNA, the CDR3 is TGTGCCAGCAGTCCACTTCTAGCGCATACGCAGTATTTT.

The chain recombines TRBV6-6 with TRBJ1-4, with D maybe TRBD1 (5 bases). The CDR3 has 14 amino acids. Trimming took off 7 bases at V and 4 bases at J, with 13 bases between the two ends. Germline V gene data show CDR1 as MNHNY and CDR2 as SVGAGI (reference sequence). CDR3 loop: CASTPGGDNEKLFF. DNA of the CDR3: TGTGCCAGCACCCCGGGGGGGGATAATGAAAAACTGTTTTTT.

This chain uses TRBV5-6 with TRBJ2-7; 10 bases align to TRBD2. The J segment lost 3 bases and the V segment lost 2 bases, leaving 8 bases of the junction unmatched. CDR1 is SGHDT, CDR2 YYEEEE, per germline. This CDR3 contains 16 residues. CDR3 sequence (DNA): TGTGCCAGCAGCTTAGGCGGGACTAGCGTTTACTACGAGCAGTACTTC. Translated: CASSLGGTSVYYEQYF.

V is TRBV5-6 and J is TRBJ1-1; D remains ambiguous. Germline CDR1 is SGHDT and CDR2 is YYEEEE. CDR3 length: 13 amino acids. V was shortened by 3 bases and J by 7 bases, with 13 bases between the two germline ends. This CDR3 is CASSYVRGNEAFF. The CDR3 bases are TGTGCCAGCAGCTACGTCCGGGGAAATGAAGCTTTCTTT.

This chain uses TRBV11-1 with TRBJ1-1; perhaps TRBD1 as D (5 bases). Trimming left V 6 bases short and J 5 bases short, with 16 bases between. Germline-derived CDR1 and CDR2 are SGHAT and FQDESV (reference sequence). The CDR3 has 14 amino acids. The CDR3 coding sequence is TGTGCCAGCAGTCCGACCCGGAGACAGACTGAAGCTTTCTTT. It codes for CASSPTRRQTEAFF.

The rearrangement uses TRBV27 and TRBJ2-5; D not certain. The CDR3 extends over 13 amino acids. Trimming removed 7 bases at V and 5 bases at J, with 14 bases between. The germline gives CDR1 MNHEY, CDR2 SMNVEV (reference sequence). The CDR3 protein is CASKAEIEETQYF. Written as DNA, the CDR3 is TGTGCCAGCAAGGCGGAAATAGAGGAGACCCAGTACTTC.

The sample holds one count of this clone. J is TRBJ2-7 and V is TRBV28, with 14 nucleotides matching TRBD2. V gave up 5 bases and J gave up 5 bases; unmatched junction bases: 14. CDR3 size: 18 residues. Germline values: CDR1 MDHEN, CDR2 SYDVKM. The DNA for the CDR3 is TGTGCCAGCAGTCCCGGGACTAGCGGGAGTCTATCCGATGACGAGCAGTACTTC. This encodes CASSPGTSGSLSDDEQYF.

The chain uses TRBV2 and TRBJ1-5; D uncertain. Germline CDR1 reads SNHLY; CDR2 reads FYNNEI. V shed 7 bases and J shed 4 bases, with 14 bases lying between them. This CDR3 is 14 amino acids long. DNA for the CDR3: TGTGCCAGCATGGCCCACCATCGGAATCAGCCCCAGCATTTT. It encodes CASMAHHRNQPQHF.

The chain couples TRBV29-1 to TRBJ2-1, with TRBD1 matching over 8 bases. The CDR3 runs to 14 residues. Trimming at V came to 3 bases and at J to 3 bases, leaving 4 bases not matched to a gene. Germline-derived CDR1 and CDR2 are SQVTM and ANQGSEA. CDR3 sequence: CSVDGTGYYNEQFF. The CDR3 coding sequence is TGCAGCGTTGACGGGACAGGCTACTACAATGAGCAGTTCTTC.

V is TRBV10-1 and J is TRBJ2-7; the D is unclear. Trimming pared 5 bases from V and 4 bases from J, leaving 21 bases between. This CDR3 contains 16 residues. Germline V CDR1 and CDR2: WNHNN, SYGVQD (reference sequence). CDR3 in DNA: TGCGCCAGCAGTCAAGGTTGGGGTGATGCCCGTTACGAGCAGTACTTC. Translation: CASSQGWGDARYEQYF.

In this sample, this clone turned up once. The V call is TRBV27, the J call TRBJ2-1, with 8 nucleotides matching TRBD2. Trimming took 0 bases from V and 9 from J; bases not matched to a gene: 7. Looked up from germline, CDR1 is MNHEY and CDR2 is SMNVEV (reference sequence). The CDR3 has 15 residues. The CDR3 DNA reads TGTGCCAGCAGTTTATCAGGGACTAGAGGCAGTGAGCAGTTCTTC. It is translated as CASSLSGTRGSEQFF.

This chain joins TRBV6-1 and TRBJ2-7, with TRBD2 matching over 10 bases. Germline values: CDR1 MNHNS, CDR2 SASEGT. V dropped 6 bases and J dropped 3; count of bases not matched to a gene: 5. The CDR3 contains 14 residues. The CDR3 region is CASSLAGGGYEQYF. As DNA, the CDR3 is TGTGCCAGCAGCTTAGCGGGAGGCGGCTACGAGCAGTACTTC.

The chain links TRBV29-1 to TRBJ2-5; 9 bases agree with TRBD2. From germline, CDR1 is SQVTM and CDR2 ANQGSEA. J lost 4 bases, V lost 6 bases, and 12 bases had no gene match. This CDR3 region has 15 residues. As DNA, the CDR3 is TGCAGCGTGGGACCCCGCGGGAGGGCCGTAGAGACCCAGTACTTC. Encoded protein: CSVGPRGRAVETQYF.

The chain has TRBV28 and TRBJ2-1; the D is unclear. V lost 2 bases and J lost 9, with 17 bases in between. Germline loops: CDR1 MDHEN, CDR2 SYDVKM. The CDR3 extends over 15 amino acids. In DNA form, the CDR3 reads TGTGCCAGCAGTTTACCATACACTTCGTGGGGTGAGCAGTTCTTC. This codes for CASSLPYTSWGEQFF.

The gene calls are TRBV2 and TRBJ2-7, with 10 bases fitting TRBD2. J lost 4 bases, V lost 7 bases, and 10 bases had no gene match. The CDR3 runs to 15 residues. Germline CDR1 is SNHLY and CDR2 is FYNNEI. The CDR3 DNA reads as TGTGCCAGCACGGCGGCTAGCGGGAGTTGGTACGAGCAGTACTTC. This encodes CASTAASGSWYEQYF.